The rows below give T cell receptor beta chains drawn from one sample of a study of T-cell reconstitution after alpha-beta-depleted transplantation in children. One entry per CDR3 protein results from TCRdb running MiXCR on the PCR reads. The table has hundreds of thousands of distinct CDR3 sequences, around 12% seen once. The sequences come from PBMCs from the stem cell graft donor, collected from the stem cell graft. The receptors were gathered from a human donor who donated a stem cell graft to a child with acute lymphoblastic leukemia. Each CDR3 is given with its conserved first and last residue. The order of the fields is clone size, CDR3 length, J gene, D gene, V gene, CDR3 protein, CDR3 DNA. The D gene is left open where the match is weak. Clone size, where shown, is once, few, many, or a class for clones that have expanded.

clone size: many
CDR3 length: 13
J gene: TRBJ2-3
D gene: NA
V gene: TRBV7-2
CDR3 protein: CASSLYSRDTQYF
CDR3 DNA: TGTGCCAGCAGCTTATATTCGCGGGATACGCAGTATTTT

clone size: many
CDR3 length: 14
J gene: TRBJ2-7
D gene: TRBD2
V gene: TRBV7-6
CDR3 protein: CASSAGTSSYEQYF
CDR3 DNA: TGTGCCAGCAGCGCCGGGACTAGCTCCTACGAGCAGTACTTC

clone size: many
CDR3 length: 15
J gene: TRBJ2-5
D gene: NA
V gene: TRBV19
CDR3 protein: CASSRTWGYQETQYF
CDR3 DNA: TGTGCCAGTAGTAGGACGTGGGGCTACCAAGAGACCCAGTACTTC

clone size: many
CDR3 length: 12
J gene: TRBJ2-1
D gene: NA
V gene: TRBV5-1
CDR3 protein: CASSLEWNEQFF
CDR3 DNA: TGCGCCAGCAGCTTGGAGTGGAATGAGCAGTTCTTC

clone size: many
CDR3 length: 15
J gene: TRBJ2-7
D gene: TRBD1
V gene: TRBV12-3/TRBV12-4
CDR3 protein: CASSRSDRSSYEQYF
CDR3 DNA: TGTGCCAGCAGTCGATCGGACAGGAGCTCCTACGAGCAGTACTTC

clone size: many
CDR3 length: 17
J gene: TRBJ1-6
D gene: TRBD1
V gene: TRBV6-5
CDR3 protein: CASSYSQLPGGYSPLHF
CDR3 DNA: TGTGCCAGCAGTTACTCGCAGTTGCCAGGGGGCTATTCACCCCTCCACTTT

clone size: NA
CDR3 length: 12
J gene: TRBJ2-1
D gene: NA
V gene: TRBV20-1
CDR3 protein: CSADGGADEQFF
CDR3 DNA: TGCAGTGCTGACGGGGGCGCCGATGAGCAGTTCTTC

clone size: few
CDR3 length: 15
J gene: TRBJ2-4
D gene: NA
V gene: TRBV5-1
CDR3 protein: CASSLDWGKGNIQYF
CDR3 DNA: TGCGCCAGCAGCTTGGATTGGGGGAAGGGAAACATTCAGTACTTC

clone size: many
CDR3 length: 13
J gene: TRBJ1-6
D gene: NA
V gene: TRBV20-1
CDR3 protein: CSASGRLDSPLHF
CDR3 DNA: TGCAGTGCTAGTGGGAGGTTAGATTCACCCCTCCACTTT

clone size: many
CDR3 length: 13
J gene: TRBJ1-4
D gene: NA
V gene: TRBV30
CDR3 protein: CAWDSGWLEKLFF
CDR3 DNA: TGTGCCTGGGATTCAGGGTGGCTTGAAAAACTGTTTTTT

clone size: many
CDR3 length: 17
J gene: TRBJ1-6
D gene: NA
V gene: TRBV7-9
CDR3 protein: CASSRSGGSSYNSPLHF
CDR3 DNA: TGTGCCAGCAGCCGGAGTGGAGGGAGCTCCTATAATTCACCCCTCCACTTT

clone size: many
CDR3 length: 14
J gene: TRBJ2-2
D gene: NA
V gene: TRBV4-3
CDR3 protein: CASSQVYREGELFF
CDR3 DNA: TGCGCCAGCAGCCAAGTCTATCGGGAAGGGGAGCTGTTTTTT

clone size: many
CDR3 length: 18
J gene: TRBJ1-2
D gene: NA
V gene: TRBV21-1
CDR3 protein: CASSNAKHRNRRGHGYTF
CDR3 DNA: TGTGCCAGCAGCAACGCGAAACACAGGAATCGGAGGGGTCATGGCTACACCTTC

clone size: many
CDR3 length: 12
J gene: TRBJ1-6
D gene: TRBD1
V gene: TRBV19
CDR3 protein: CASSSSTGALHF
CDR3 DNA: TGTGCCAGTAGTTCGTCGACAGGGGCCCTCCACTTT

clone size: few
CDR3 length: 15
J gene: TRBJ2-4
D gene: TRBD2
V gene: TRBV28
CDR3 protein: CASSGLAGGLNIQYF
CDR3 DNA: TGTGCCAGCAGTGGACTAGCGGGGGGGCTTAACATTCAGTACTTC

clone size: few
CDR3 length: 11
J gene: TRBJ2-3
D gene: NA
V gene: TRBV6-2/TRBV6-3
CDR3 protein: CASLLTDTQYF
CDR3 DNA: TGTGCCAGCCTCCTCACAGATACGCAGTATTTT

clone size: few
CDR3 length: 14
J gene: TRBJ2-1
D gene: TRBD1
V gene: TRBV7-9
CDR3 protein: CASRDRGSYNEQFF
CDR3 DNA: TGTGCCAGCAGGGACAGGGGATCCTACAATGAGCAGTTCTTC

clone size: many
CDR3 length: 14
J gene: TRBJ2-3
D gene: NA
V gene: TRBV7-9
CDR3 protein: CASLGFVGTDTQYF
CDR3 DNA: TGTGCCAGCCTCGGCTTCGTTGGGACAGATACGCAGTATTTT

clone size: many
CDR3 length: 12
J gene: TRBJ2-5
D gene: NA
V gene: TRBV29-1
CDR3 protein: CSGGTGGETQYF
CDR3 DNA: TGCAGCGGAGGAACGGGTGGAGAGACCCAGTACTTC

clone size: many
CDR3 length: 15
J gene: TRBJ1-3
D gene: NA
V gene: TRBV6-1
CDR3 protein: CASSFRGVSGNTIYF
CDR3 DNA: TGTGCCAGCAGCTTCAGGGGAGTCTCTGGAAACACCATATATTTT

clone size: NA
CDR3 length: 17
J gene: TRBJ2-2
D gene: TRBD1
V gene: TRBV20-1
CDR3 protein: CSARDFRQGANTGELFF
CDR3 DNA: TGCAGTGCTAGAGACTTTCGACAGGGGGCGAACACCGGGGAGCTGTTTTTT

clone size: few
CDR3 length: 15
J gene: TRBJ2-5
D gene: TRBD1
V gene: TRBV12-3/TRBV12-4
CDR3 protein: CASSLGIRGRETQYF
CDR3 DNA: TGTGCCAGCAGTTTAGGAATCAGGGGGCGAGAGACCCAGTACTTC

clone size: NA
CDR3 length: 13
J gene: TRBJ2-1
D gene: NA
V gene: TRBV5-1
CDR3 protein: CASSLRGVDEQFF
CDR3 DNA: TGCGCCAGCAGCTTGAGGGGGGTCGATGAGCAGTTCTTC

clone size: few
CDR3 length: 14
J gene: TRBJ2-5
D gene: NA
V gene: TRBV7-2
CDR3 protein: CASSLRRFQETQYF
CDR3 DNA: TGTGCCAGCAGCTTGAGGAGGTTTCAGGAGACCCAGTACTTC

clone size: few
CDR3 length: 19
J gene: TRBJ2-6
D gene: TRBD2
V gene: TRBV12-3/TRBV12-4
CDR3 protein: CASSLAREGFWIGANVLTF
CDR3 DNA: TGTGCCAGCAGTTTAGCGCGGGAGGGCTTTTGGATTGGGGCCAACGTCCTGACTTTC

clone size: many
CDR3 length: 14
J gene: TRBJ1-5
D gene: TRBD1
V gene: TRBV6-5
CDR3 protein: CASRGGQGYQPQHF
CDR3 DNA: TGTGCCAGCAGGGGTGGACAGGGCTATCAGCCCCAGCATTTT

clone size: NA
CDR3 length: 13
J gene: TRBJ2-2
D gene: NA
V gene: TRBV7-8
CDR3 protein: CASRASRGGELFF
CDR3 DNA: TGTGCCAGCAGGGCTAGCAGGGGCGGGGAGCTGTTTTTT

clone size: many
CDR3 length: 14
J gene: TRBJ2-6
D gene: NA
V gene: TRBV20-1
CDR3 protein: CSAPSTSGANVLTF
CDR3 DNA: TGCAGTGCTCCCAGTACCTCTGGGGCCAACGTCCTGACTTTC

clone size: few
CDR3 length: 12
J gene: TRBJ2-1
D gene: NA
V gene: TRBV12-5
CDR3 protein: CARNIATDEQFF
CDR3 DNA: TGTGCTAGAAATATAGCCACAGATGAGCAGTTCTTC

clone size: many
CDR3 length: 14
J gene: TRBJ1-1
D gene: NA
V gene: TRBV29-1
CDR3 protein: CSVNTGRQNTEAFF
CDR3 DNA: TGCAGCGTCAATACGGGACGCCAGAACACTGAAGCTTTCTTT

clone size: many
CDR3 length: 14
J gene: TRBJ2-1
D gene: TRBD2
V gene: TRBV12-3/TRBV12-4
CDR3 protein: CASSLVAGSYEQFF
CDR3 DNA: TGTGCCAGCAGTTTAGTAGCGGGATCCTATGAGCAGTTCTTC

clone size: many
CDR3 length: 14
J gene: TRBJ2-1
D gene: NA
V gene: TRBV2
CDR3 protein: CAILRDTDLDEQFF
CDR3 DNA: TGTGCCATATTACGGGACACCGATCTCGATGAGCAGTTCTTC

clone size: many
CDR3 length: 14
J gene: TRBJ1-5
D gene: NA
V gene: TRBV20-1
CDR3 protein: CSARDARGPKPQHF
CDR3 DNA: TGCAGTGCTAGAGATGCGAGGGGCCCCAAGCCCCAGCATTTT

clone size: NA
CDR3 length: 11
J gene: TRBJ2-7
D gene: NA
V gene: TRBV6-6
CDR3 protein: CASGLQGPPMF
CDR3 DNA: TGTGCCAGCGGTCTCCAGGGCCCCCCAATGTTC

clone size: many
CDR3 length: 14
J gene: TRBJ2-3
D gene: NA
V gene: TRBV6-2/TRBV6-3
CDR3 protein: CASSRRGRQDTQYF
CDR3 DNA: TGTGCCAGCAGTCGGCGAGGGAGGCAAGATACGCAGTATTTT

clone size: few
CDR3 length: 15
J gene: TRBJ1-2
D gene: NA
V gene: TRBV5-1
CDR3 protein: CASSVNRPANYGYTF
CDR3 DNA: TGCGCCAGCAGCGTAAACAGGCCCGCTAACTATGGCTACACCTTC

clone size: many
CDR3 length: 13
J gene: TRBJ2-5
D gene: NA
V gene: TRBV7-9
CDR3 protein: CASSLGSQETQYF
CDR3 DNA: TGTGCCAGCAGCTTGGGCAGCCAAGAGACCCAGTACTTC

clone size: many
CDR3 length: 16
J gene: TRBJ1-5
D gene: TRBD1
V gene: TRBV7-2
CDR3 protein: CASSLAPTGAGEPQHF
CDR3 DNA: TGTGCCAGCAGCTTAGCCCCGACAGGGGCCGGGGAGCCCCAGCATTTT

clone size: many
CDR3 length: 15
J gene: TRBJ2-1
D gene: NA
V gene: TRBV5-1
CDR3 protein: CASSGRDSSRDEQFF
CDR3 DNA: TGCGCCAGCAGCGGCCGGGACTCCAGTCGGGATGAGCAGTTCTTC

clone size: few
CDR3 length: 14
J gene: TRBJ1-1
D gene: TRBD1
V gene: TRBV5-4
CDR3 protein: CASSWDRGQTEAFF
CDR3 DNA: TGTGCCAGCAGCTGGGACAGGGGACAAACTGAAGCTTTCTTT

clone size: few
CDR3 length: 17
J gene: TRBJ2-2
D gene: NA
V gene: TRBV2
CDR3 protein: CASSRLGVASNTGELFF
CDR3 DNA: TGTGCCAGCAGTCGACTGGGGGTGGCCTCGAACACCGGGGAGCTGTTTTTT

clone size: many
CDR3 length: 19
J gene: TRBJ1-1
D gene: TRBD1
V gene: TRBV11-2
CDR3 protein: CASSSYPGQGATMNTEAFF
CDR3 DNA: TGTGCCAGCAGCTCATATCCGGGACAGGGGGCCACCATGAACACTGAAGCTTTCTTT

clone size: few
CDR3 length: 14
J gene: TRBJ1-2
D gene: NA
V gene: TRBV5-1
CDR3 protein: CASGESTFANGYTF
CDR3 DNA: TGCGCCAGCGGGGAATCGACGTTTGCTAACGGCTACACCTTC

clone size: many
CDR3 length: 11
J gene: TRBJ2-7
D gene: NA
V gene: TRBV20-1
CDR3 protein: CSASLSYEQYF
CDR3 DNA: TGCAGTGCTAGTCTAAGCTACGAGCAGTACTTC

clone size: many
CDR3 length: 17
J gene: TRBJ2-7
D gene: NA
V gene: TRBV29-1
CDR3 protein: CSARVRLSGTRTYEQYF
CDR3 DNA: TGCAGCGCCCGCGTGAGATTATCCGGGACAAGGACCTACGAGCAGTACTTC

clone size: many
CDR3 length: 14
J gene: TRBJ2-2
D gene: TRBD2
V gene: TRBV10-3
CDR3 protein: CAIKSSGDTGELFF
CDR3 DNA: TGTGCCATCAAATCTAGCGGGGACACCGGGGAGCTGTTTTTT

clone size: few
CDR3 length: 15
J gene: TRBJ2-1
D gene: TRBD2
V gene: TRBV12-3/TRBV12-4
CDR3 protein: CASSLLLAGDTEQFF
CDR3 DNA: TGTGCCAGCAGTCTACTTCTAGCGGGAGATACTGAGCAGTTCTTC

clone size: NA
CDR3 length: 18
J gene: TRBJ2-1
D gene: TRBD1
V gene: TRBV12-5
CDR3 protein: CASGFVQDGTATYNEQFF
CDR3 DNA: TGTGCTAGTGGTTTCGTACAAGACGGGACAGCTACCTACAATGAGCAGTTCTTC

clone size: NA
CDR3 length: 13
J gene: TRBJ2-2
D gene: NA
V gene: TRBV12-3/TRBV12-4
CDR3 protein: CASSWTSAGELFF
CDR3 DNA: TGTGCCAGCAGTTGGACCTCGGCCGGGGAGCTGTTTTTT

clone size: few
CDR3 length: 14
J gene: TRBJ1-1
D gene: NA
V gene: TRBV30
CDR3 protein: CAWSATAFNTEAFF
CDR3 DNA: TGTGCCTGGAGTGCAACAGCCTTCAACACTGAAGCTTTCTTT

clone size: NA
CDR3 length: 14
J gene: TRBJ1-3
D gene: NA
V gene: TRBV20-1
CDR3 protein: CSARLGGPGNTIYF
CDR3 DNA: TGCAGTGCTAGATTGGGGGGACCTGGAAACACCATATATTTT